This TCR beta chain derives from a study of T cell responses to AZD1222 COVID-19 vaccine. Study-level points and caveats: Among those given AZD1222, only five or six were seropositive at baseline. Vaccine-associated CD4 TCRs ranged over spike, dominating at 160-218 and 743-854. Reportedly, nearly half the spike-specific TCRs target unmutated variant regions.

Generated by immunoSEQ multiplex PCR, the TCRdb table keeps only in-frame clones and is missing some. The sample lists approximately 150,000 clones; roughly nine tenths were seen once. Germline assignment: CDR1 MDHEN and CDR2 SYDVKM. The CDR3 has 13 amino acids. Germline trimming cut 7 bases from V and 5 bases from J; bases unmatched to any gene: 6. Points on this clone: Its antigen is unidentified.

The chain uses TRBV28 and TRBJ1-2; TRBD1 matches at 8 bases. The specimen comprised peripheral blood, sampled on day 0 of AZD1222 vaccination. The TCR was taken from an adult in good health. For the CDR3, the DNA is TGTGCCAGCACCGGTCGGACAGGGTATGGCTACACCTTC. The encoded protein is CASTGRTGYGYTF.